This entry describes one TCR beta chain. The antigen is undetermined. The data were taken from a study of Ad26.COV2.S vaccination and SARS-CoV-2 variants. Study as a whole: Among those in the COV1001 Ad26.COV2.S trial arm was the donor. Participants got Ad26.COV2.S intramuscularly, once or twice 56 days apart.

Findings of the study overall: Recipients given vaccine exceeded placebo recipients in spike-specific TCR breadth.

This sample's treatment: roughly 20 received Ad26.COV2.S at low or high dose, single or two shots; 5 received placebo; per-sample allocation not given. Vaccine and placebo recipients were sampled on day 63 after the first injection. An Ad26 vector carrying the Wuhan-strain SARS-CoV-2 spike served as the vaccine. The germline gives CDR1 SQVTM, CDR2 ANQGSEA. J gave up 3 bases and V 4 bases, and 2 bases lay outside the gene matches. The CDR3 runs to 12 residues. The protocol was immunoSEQ multiplex PCR, while the TCRdb copy is restricted to in-frame clones and leaves out a portion. The profile shows around 450,000 clones, over 75% of them singletons.

The sample in question was peripheral blood, obtained in a trial of Ad26.COV2.S vaccine versus placebo. The sequence came from a person aged 18-65 years who received the Ad26.COV2.S COVID-19 vaccine or a placebo. The chain has TRBV29-1 and TRBJ1-2; 7 bases are a match to TRBD1. The CDR3 protein is CSVGTGDYGYTF. The CDR3 DNA follows: TGCAGCGTTGGAACAGGGGACTATGGCTACACCTTC.